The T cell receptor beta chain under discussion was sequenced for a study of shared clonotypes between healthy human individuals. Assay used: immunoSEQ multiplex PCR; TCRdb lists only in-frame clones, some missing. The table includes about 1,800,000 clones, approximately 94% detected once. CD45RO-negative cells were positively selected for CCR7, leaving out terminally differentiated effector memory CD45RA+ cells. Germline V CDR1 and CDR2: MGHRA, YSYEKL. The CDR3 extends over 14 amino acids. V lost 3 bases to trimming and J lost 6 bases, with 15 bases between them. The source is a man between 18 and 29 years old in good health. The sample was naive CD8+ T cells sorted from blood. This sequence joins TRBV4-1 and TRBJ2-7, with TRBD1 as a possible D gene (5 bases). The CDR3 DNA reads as TGCGCCAGCAGCCACGTCACTGACAGATCCGAGCAGTACTTC. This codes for CASSHVTDRSEQYF.